This TCR beta chain was recorded in a study of T-cell reconstitution after alpha-beta-depleted transplantation in children. Study results and caveats: Expanded graft clones, several hundred of them, were reportedly the source of alpha-beta T cells about two months after transplant. It was surviving recipient T cells and thymic progenitors that gave some patients high TCRbeta diversity at day 60. T-cell numbers and diversity one year post-transplant derived largely from freshly generated T cells.

After removal of 3 bases from V and 7 bases from J, the junction contained 7 bases not matched to a gene. The length of the CDR3 is 15 residues. Germline-derived CDR1 and CDR2 are KGHSH and LQKENI. Regarding this clonotype: Its specificity is not known.

Unique molecular identifiers were incorporated during preparation of the TCRbeta library. TCRdb fed the PCR reads into MiXCR, producing one record per CDR3 protein. The sample comprises 65,000 to 75,000 distinct CDR3 sequences, 4.9% of which are singletons, and over 15% rests with the top ten. The receptor's source is a boy younger than two who had a stem cell transplant for acute myeloid leukemia, so the T cells may come from the graft donor. The input for sequencing was PBMCs, mostly from graft donor cells, taken 180 days after TCRalphabeta/CD19-depleted stem cell transplant. This chain connects TRBV18 to TRBJ2-4, with 9 positions matching TRBD1. CDR3 residues: CASSPAGTGLNIQYF. CDR3 in DNA: TGTGCCAGCTCACCCGCCGGGACAGGGTTGAACATTCAGTACTTC.